The next 19 T cell receptor beta chains were all read from a single sample in a study of T cells after yellow fever vaccination. TCRdb independently ran MiXCR on the 5' RACE reads; one entry per CDR3 protein. The profile shows about 400,000 distinct CDR3 sequences, 11% of them singletons. The starting material was PBMCs, obtained on the day of the first yellow fever vaccination. The source is a man aged 18 to 30 who received the YFV17D yellow fever vaccine.

J is TRBJ2-5 and V is TRBV5-6; TRBD1 matches 9 bases. The CDR3 length is 15 residues. The trim removed 3 bases at V and 4 bases at J, leaving 7 bases unmatched. Germline values: CDR1 SGHDT, CDR2 YYEEEE. DNA of the CDR3: TGTGCCAGCAGCTCGATCGAGACAGGGGGAGAGACCCAGTACTTC. As protein: CASSSIETGGETQYF.

The rearrangement joins TRBV7-2 to TRBJ2-1, with 7 positions matching TRBD2. CDR1 is SGHTA and CDR2 is FQGNSA in the germline V gene. The length of the CDR3 is 19 residues. V gave up 1 base and J gave up 6 bases; unmatched junction bases: 18. CDR3 DNA sequence: TGTGCCAGCAGCTTAGTTGGAGGGCCATGGTTGGGCGGGAGCAATGAGCAGTTCTTC. Amino acids: CASSLVGGPWLGGSNEQFF. Full variable domain (remainder filled in from reference TRBV7-2 and TRBJ2-1): GAGVSQSPSNKVTEKGKDVELRCDPISGHTALYWYRQSLGQGLEFLIYFQGNSAPDKSGLPSDRFSAERTGGSVSTLTIQRTQQEDSAVYLCASSLVGGPWLGGSNEQFFGPGTRLTVL.

This clonotype came up many times. V usage is TRBV27 and J usage is TRBJ2-7, with TRBD1 matching 11 bases. The CDR3 loop spans 15 amino acids. V lost 11 bases and J lost 8; bases outside the gene matches: 17. Germline-derived CDR1 and CDR2 are MNHEY and SMNVEV (reference sequence). The CDR3 here is CAVTGRRTGGAKQYF. As DNA, the CDR3 is TGTGCCGTGACCGGGCGGCGGACAGGGGGCGCAAAGCAGTACTTC.

This clonotype was counted a few times. V is TRBV6-1 and J is TRBJ2-1, with 8 bases aligning to TRBD1. Germline V gene sequence: CDR1 MNHNS, CDR2 SASEGT. V lost 6 bases to trimming and J lost 8 bases; unmatched junction nucleotides: 12. CDR3 size: 15 residues. CDR3 nucleotides: TGTGCCAGCAGCCCGACAGGGGTAGGTTTGGATGAGCAGTTCTTC. Translating gives CASSPTGVGLDEQFF.

This clonotype was observed a handful of times. The chain combines TRBV14 with TRBJ1-4, with TRBD1 matching 8 bases. With 4 bases clipped from V and 6 bases from J, the junction kept 7 bases outside the gene matches. This CDR3 comprises 15 residues. The V gene's germline CDR1 is SGHDN and CDR2 FVKESK. The CDR3 here is CASSPGQGGDEKLFF. The CDR3 DNA reads TGTGCCAGCAGCCCCGGACAGGGAGGAGATGAAAAACTGTTTTTT.

This clonotype was recorded at least ten times. The chain links TRBV27 to TRBJ2-3; 8 bases map to TRBD2. V shed 8 bases and J 1 base; nucleotides not matched to a gene: 2. The CDR3 spans 13 residues. Germline loops: CDR1 MNHEY, CDR2 SMNVEV (reference sequence). The CDR3 region is CASGRGGTDTQYF. The CDR3 bases are TGTGCCAGCGGGCGGGGGGGCACAGATACGCAGTATTTT.

This clonotype has only a few counts. The genes are TRBV20-1 and TRBJ2-5, with unresolved D. CDR1 is DFQATT and CDR2 is SNEGSKA in the germline V gene (reference sequence). CDR3 length: 13 residues. V shed 5 bases and J shed 3 bases, with 13 bases lying between them. CDR3 sequence (DNA): TGCAGTGCTCGGACCGCTGCCAAAGAGACCCAGTACTTC. It encodes CSARTAAKETQYF.

The chain joins TRBV20-1 to TRBJ2-7; the D gene is possibly TRBD1 (6 bases). Trimming stripped 5 bases from V and 2 bases from J, with 16 bases between. This CDR3 is 14 amino acids long. The germline V gene encodes CDR1 DFQATT and CDR2 SNEGSKA (reference sequence). This CDR3 is CSAFAGTTTYEQYF. The CDR3 DNA sequence: TGCAGTGCTTTCGCCGGGACAACTACCTACGAGCAGTACTTC.

This clonotype occurred once. V and J are TRBV7-2 and TRBJ2-5; maybe TRBD1 (5 bases). This CDR3 contains 15 residues. With 4 bases removed from V and 4 bases from J, the gap between germline ends came to 16 bases. Germline assignment: CDR1 SGHTA and CDR2 FQGNSA. The CDR3 sequence: CASSSPGRGGETQYF. Written as DNA, the CDR3 is TGTGCCAGCAGCTCCCCGGGTAGGGGCGGAGAGACCCAGTACTTC.

The sample holds a few counts of this clonotype. The V call is TRBV20-1, the J call TRBJ2-7, with 7 bases aligning to TRBD1. Per the germline V gene, CDR1 is DFQATT and CDR2 is SNEGSKA (reference sequence). The length of the CDR3 is 13 residues. Losses at the gene ends were 3 bases for V and 3 bases for J; bases not matched to a gene: 5. The CDR3 spells CSASRDRVYEQYF. CDR3 DNA: TGCAGTGCTAGCCGGGACAGAGTCTACGAGCAGTACTTC.

This rearrangement joins TRBV5-1 to TRBJ2-1; 13 bases map to TRBD2. This CDR3 contains 16 residues. Germline values: CDR1 SGHRS, CDR2 YFSETQ. With V trimmed by 4 bases and J by 5 bases, 6 bases remained unmatched. This CDR3 is CASSPGGTSGDNEQFF. The CDR3 region has the DNA TGCGCCAGCAGCCCAGGCGGGACTAGCGGGGACAATGAGCAGTTCTTC. Variable domain in full (rest from reference TRBV5-1 and TRBJ2-1): KAGVTQTPRYLIKTRGQQVTLSCSPISGHRSVSWYQQTPGQGLQFLFEYFSETQRNKGNFPGRFSGRQFSNSRSEMNVSTLELGDSALYLCASSPGGTSGDNEQFFGPGTRLTVL.

This clonotype was observed many times. The chain recombines TRBV11-3 with TRBJ2-7; D is ambiguous. The germline CDR1 and CDR2 sequences are SGHNT and YENEEA. V was clipped by 6 bases and J by 7 bases, with 16 bases between them. The CDR3 has 13 residues. The CDR3 loop reads CASSKAVQREQYF. CDR3 sequence (DNA): TGTGCCAGCAGTAAGGCTGTCCAGAGGGAGCAGTACTTC.

This clonotype was detected only a few times. This rearrangement joins TRBV29-1 to TRBJ1-2; D is undetermined. This CDR3 is 12 amino acids long. Between the trimmed V and J ends, which lost 4 bases and 6 bases, there was a span of 12 bases. The germline gives CDR1 SQVTM, CDR2 ANQGSEA. This CDR3 reads CSVVGPTDGYTF. CDR3 bases: TGCAGCGTTGTAGGTCCGACGGATGGCTACACCTTC.

The rearrangement joins TRBV5-1 to TRBJ1-6; D is unresolved. Germline V gives CDR1 SGHRS, CDR2 YFSETQ. CDR3 length equals 14 residues. The V and J ends lost 4 bases and 10 bases respectively, with 15 bases between them. The DNA of the CDR3 is TGCGCCAGCAGCCTGGGCATCGAAGACTCACCCCTCCACTTT. It specifies CASSLGIEDSPLHF.

This clonotype was recorded many times. The chain has TRBV6-5 and TRBJ2-2, with D tentatively TRBD2 (6 bases). CDR3 length: 16 residues. Germline V gene lookup returns CDR1 MNHEY and CDR2 SVGAGI. The V end lost 2 bases, the J end lost 12 bases, and 22 bases lay between the germline ends. The CDR3, as DNA: TGTGCCAGCAGTTACGCGGCAGGGAGGATACCAACACAGCTGTTTTTT. It encodes CASSYAAGRIPTQLFF.

This clonotype showed up just a few times. The rearrangement links TRBV6-2 or TRBV6-3 to TRBJ2-7; maybe TRBD1 (6 bases). The CDR3 has 13 amino acids. The V gene lost 5 bases and the J gene lost 3 bases, with 11 bases spanning the gap. Germline V gene data show CDR1 as MNHEY and CDR2 as SVGEGT. The CDR3 sequence: CASSPWTVYEQYF. Here the CDR3 DNA reads TGTGCCAGCAGTCCTTGGACAGTCTACGAGCAGTACTTC.

There are a few counts of this clonotype. The chain couples TRBV6-5 to TRBJ2-1; TRBD2 matches at 7 bases. Germline values: CDR1 MNHEY, CDR2 SVGAGI. V lost 2 bases to trimming and J lost 8 bases; unmatched junction nucleotides: 9. The CDR3 contains 15 residues. CDR3 in DNA: TGTGCCAGCAGTTACCTGACTAGCCTCGGCGATGAGCAGTTCTTC. Residues: CASSYLTSLGDEQFF.

There are a few counts of this clonotype. The chain's CDR3 is CASSQGAPGELFF. The CDR3 DNA sequence: TGTGCCAGCAGCCAGGGGGCTCCCGGGGAGCTGTTTTTT. This chain uses TRBV3-1 with TRBJ2-2; D possibly corresponds to TRBD1 (6 bases). In germline, CDR1 is LGHDT, CDR2 YNNKEL (reference sequence). V was shortened by 3 bases and J by 6 bases, with 8 bases between the two germline ends. The CDR3 consists of 13 residues.

The chain links TRBV5-6 to TRBJ1-6, with D tentatively TRBD1 (6 bases). The CDR3 consists of 14 residues. Germline CDR1 reads SGHDT; CDR2 reads YYEEEE. The V and J ends lost 3 bases and 9 bases respectively, with 13 bases between them. The CDR3 coding sequence is TGTGCCAGCAGCTCGTCCAGGGGTGGTTCACCCCTCCACTTT. Translated: CASSSSRGGSPLHF.